The next 18 T cell receptor beta chains were all read from a single sample in a study of T cell responses to AZD1222 COVID-19 vaccine. Clones were sequenced by immunoSEQ multiplex PCR, and TCRdb holds only the in-frame ones, with some missing. Among 69,000 or so clones listed, roughly nine tenths were seen once. Sequences were derived from peripheral blood, sampled 28 days after the second AZD1222 dose. These receptor sequences come from an adult who received the AZD1222 COVID-19 vaccine.

This chain uses TRBV30 with TRBJ1-2; tentatively, D is TRBD1 (5 bases). CDR3 size: 13 residues. The V end was cut by 2 bases, the J end by 4 bases, with 11 bases between. CDR1 and CDR2 (germline): GTSNPN, SVGIG (reference sequence). CDR3 nucleotide sequence: TGTGCCTGGAGTAACGACAGAGGCTATGGCTACACCTTC. This translates into CAWSNDRGYGYTF.

The sample holds a few counts of this clone. The chain recombines TRBV5-1 with TRBJ1-2; D is undetermined. Per the germline V gene, CDR1 is SGHRS and CDR2 is YFSETQ. V lost 4 bases and J lost 0, with 13 bases in between. This CDR3 is 15 amino acids long. The CDR3 region has the DNA TGCGCCAGCAGCCCGGAGTCCGGCGCTAACTATGGCTACACCTTC. Amino acids: CASSPESGANYGYTF.

The sample holds a few counts of this clone. The V and J genes are TRBV11-1 and TRBJ2-3, with 13 positions matching TRBD2. CDR1 is SGHAT, CDR2 FQDESV, per germline (reference sequence). J was trimmed by 5 bases and V by 0 bases; bases with no gene match: 5. The CDR3 length is 17 residues. Here the CDR3 reads CASSLAAGTSGIDTQYF. For the CDR3, the DNA is TGTGCCAGCAGCTTAGCGGCTGGGACTAGCGGGATAGATACGCAGTATTTT.

This sequence joins TRBV7-9 and TRBJ2-2; D tentatively fits TRBD1 or TRBD2 (6 bases each). Germline V gives CDR1 SEHNR, CDR2 FQNEAQ (reference sequence). Between the trimmed V and J ends, which lost 1 base and 3 bases, there was a span of 12 bases. The length of the CDR3 is 16 residues. The CDR3 coding sequence is TGTGCCAGCAGCTTAGGCGCGGAGGGGGACACCGGGGAGCTGTTTTTT. Protein sequence: CASSLGAEGDTGELFF.

V is TRBV9 and J is TRBJ2-1; maybe TRBD2 (5 bases). The germline V gene has CDR1 SGDLS and CDR2 YYNGEE. The CDR3 consists of 14 residues. Trimming removed 4 bases from V and 5 bases from J, with 13 bases in between. CDR3 nucleotides: TGTGCCAGCAGCCCCGGAGGACCCAACAATGAGCAGTTCTTC. Amino acids: CASSPGGPNNEQFF.

The genes are TRBV6-5 and TRBJ1-1, with unresolved D. Per the germline V gene, CDR1 is MNHEY and CDR2 is SVGAGI. V was shortened by 4 bases and J by 7 bases, with 13 bases between the two germline ends. This CDR3 is built from 13 residues. The CDR3 loop reads CASSSQFSGEAFF. DNA for the CDR3: TGTGCCAGCAGTTCGCAGTTCAGTGGTGAAGCTTTCTTT.

The V call is TRBV11-2, the J call TRBJ2-5; 8 positions agree with TRBD1. Germline CDR1 is SGHAT and CDR2 is FQNNGV. Trimming cost V 5 bases and J 2 bases; bases outside gene matches: 10. The CDR3 spans 16 residues. The CDR3: CASSPPTTGAQETQYF. The CDR3 DNA reads as TGTGCCAGCAGCCCCCCCACGACAGGGGCACAAGAGACCCAGTACTTC. The whole variable domain, remainder taken from reference TRBV11-2 and TRBJ2-5, is EAGVAQSPRYKIIEKRQSVAFWCNPISGHATLYWYQQILGQGPKLLIQFQNNGVVDDSQLPKDRFSAERLKGVDSTLKIQPAKLEDSAVYLCASSPPTTGAQETQYFGPGTRLLVL.

The rearrangement links TRBV2 to TRBJ2-7; 8 nucleotides match TRBD2. The CDR3 sequence is 14 residues long. In germline, CDR1 is SNHLY, CDR2 FYNNEI. The J segment lost 4 bases and the V segment lost 6 bases, leaving 8 bases of the junction unmatched. DNA of the CDR3: TGTGCCAGCAGGCCGGGACTAGGGGGATACGAGCAGTACTTC. Translating it yields CASRPGLGGYEQYF.

V is TRBV27 and J is TRBJ1-1; 8 positions agree with TRBD1. The germline CDR1 and CDR2 sequences are MNHEY and SMNVEV (reference sequence). Unmatched junction bases numbered 2, after V lost 4 bases and J lost 1 base. The length of the CDR3 is 14 residues. For the CDR3, the DNA is TGTGCCAGCAGTTCGGACAGGGCGAACACTGAAGCTTTCTTT. This translates into CASSSDRANTEAFF.

The rearrangement joins TRBV7-2 to TRBJ1-1; perhaps TRBD1 as D (6 bases). CDR1 is SGHTA, CDR2 FQGNSA, per germline. The CDR3 length is 14 residues. V shed 5 bases and J shed 5 bases, with 15 bases lying between them. The CDR3 here is CASSPKQGVTEAFF. CDR3 coding DNA: TGTGCCAGCAGCCCGAAACAGGGAGTAACTGAAGCTTTCTTT.

The chain carries TRBV10-3 and TRBJ1-2; no firm D call. This CDR3 is 13 amino acids long. Trimming took off 3 bases at V and 4 bases at J, with 9 bases between the two ends. CDR1 is ENHRY and CDR2 is SYGVKD in the germline V gene. CDR3 region: CAISDEGVYGYTF. The CDR3 DNA reads as TGTGCCATCAGTGACGAGGGTGTCTATGGCTACACCTTC.

The J gene is TRBJ1-2, the V gene TRBV6-2 or TRBV6-3, with D possibly being TRBD1 (5 bases). V lost 6 bases and J 3 bases, leaving 17 bases between the germline ends. Germline CDR1 is MNHEY and CDR2 is SVGEGT. There are 15 residues in the CDR3. The CDR3: CASSHGRGWDYGYTF. DNA of the CDR3: TGTGCCAGCAGCCACGGACGGGGGTGGGACTATGGCTACACCTTC.

This sequence joins TRBV19 and TRBJ2-1, with 8 bases that match TRBD2. The CDR3 contains 17 residues. The J segment lost 0 bases and the V segment lost 7 bases, leaving 11 bases of the junction unmatched. The germline gives CDR1 LNHDA, CDR2 SQIVND (reference sequence). CDR3 sequence: CASIPPLAASSYNEQFF. In DNA form, the CDR3 reads TGTGCCAGTATCCCCCCACTAGCGGCCAGCTCCTACAATGAGCAGTTCTTC.

The chain is built from TRBV14 and TRBJ2-1; TRBD1 is a possible D gene (6 bases). CDR1 and CDR2 (germline): SGHDN, FVKESK. CDR3 length: 16 residues. V gave up 3 bases and J gave up 4 bases, with 16 bases separating them. CDR3 nucleotide sequence: TGTGCCAGCAGCCAGACCAGGGGCGGGCCTTACAATGAGCAGTTCTTC. Encoded protein: CASSQTRGGPYNEQFF. Together with reference TRBV14 and TRBJ2-1, the CDR3 gives the full variable domain: EAGVTQFPSHSVIEKGQTVTLRCDPISGHDNLYWYRRVMGKEIKFLLHFVKESKQDESGMPNNRFLAERTGGTYSTLKVQPAELEDSGVYFCASSQTRGGPYNEQFFGPGTRLTVL.

The V and J genes are TRBV7-3 and TRBJ2-1, with 8 bases that match TRBD2. The V gene's germline CDR1 is SGHTA and CDR2 FQGTGA. V trimming: 5 bases; J trimming: 8 bases; junction bases outside the gene matches: 14. The CDR3 covers 16 residues. The CDR3 loop reads CASSPGWSGSVDEQFF. DNA for the CDR3: TGTGCCAGCAGCCCAGGGTGGAGCGGGAGTGTCGATGAGCAGTTCTTC.

In the case of this clone: The sample holds other DNA sequences that translate to the same CDR3. The rearrangement links TRBV2 to TRBJ1-2, with D possibly TRBD1 on 6 matching bases. Trimming took off 6 bases at V and 7 bases at J, with 27 bases between the two ends. Germline CDR1 and CDR2: SNHLY and FYNNEI. There are 17 residues in the CDR3. CDR3 protein: CASSSLTGGGTGGGYTF. The DNA for the CDR3 is TGTGCCAGCAGCTCATTAACCGGGGGCGGAACCGGGGGTGGCTACACCTTC.

This clone showed up just a few times. This chain joins TRBV9 and TRBJ2-7, with D unclear. Trimming pared 2 bases from V and 10 bases from J, leaving 16 bases between. Germline V lookup: CDR1 SGDLS, CDR2 YYNGEE. CDR3 size: 13 residues. This CDR3 reads CASSVAQRPPQYF. CDR3 sequence (DNA): TGTGCCAGCAGCGTCGCCCAACGGCCCCCCCAGTACTTC.

J is TRBJ2-3 and V is TRBV28; D possibly uses TRBD1 or TRBD2 (6 bases each). Trimming removed 5 bases from V and 1 base from J, with 7 bases in between. The germline V gene encodes CDR1 MDHEN and CDR2 SYDVKM. CDR3 length equals 13 residues. The DNA for the CDR3 is TGTGCCAGCAGTCGGGGGCGCACAGATACGCAGTATTTT. Translation: CASSRGRTDTQYF.